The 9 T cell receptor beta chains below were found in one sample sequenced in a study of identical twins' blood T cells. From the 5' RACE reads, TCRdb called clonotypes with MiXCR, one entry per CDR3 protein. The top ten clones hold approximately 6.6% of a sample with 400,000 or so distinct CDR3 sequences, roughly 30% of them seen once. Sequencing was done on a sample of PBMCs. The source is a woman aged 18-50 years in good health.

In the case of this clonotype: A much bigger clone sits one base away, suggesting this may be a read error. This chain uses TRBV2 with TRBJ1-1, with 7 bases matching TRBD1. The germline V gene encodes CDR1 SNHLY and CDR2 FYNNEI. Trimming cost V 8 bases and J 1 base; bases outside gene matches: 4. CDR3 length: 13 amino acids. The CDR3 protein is CASGRTGNTEAFF. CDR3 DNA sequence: TGTGCCAGCGGACGGACAGGGAACACTGAAGCTTTCTTT.

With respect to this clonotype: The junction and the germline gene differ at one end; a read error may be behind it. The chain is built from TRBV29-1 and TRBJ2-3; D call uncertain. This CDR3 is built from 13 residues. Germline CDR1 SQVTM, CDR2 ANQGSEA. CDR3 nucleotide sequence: TGCAGCGTTGACAGCGTGGCAACAGATACGCGGTATTTT. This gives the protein CSVDSVATDTRYF.

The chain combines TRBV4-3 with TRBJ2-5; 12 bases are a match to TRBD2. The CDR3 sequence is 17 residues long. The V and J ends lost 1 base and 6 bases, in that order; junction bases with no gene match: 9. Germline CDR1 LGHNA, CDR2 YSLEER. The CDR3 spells CASSQVSSGRALQTQYF. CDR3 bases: TGCGCCAGCAGCCAAGTTTCTAGCGGGAGGGCTTTACAGACCCAGTACTTC.

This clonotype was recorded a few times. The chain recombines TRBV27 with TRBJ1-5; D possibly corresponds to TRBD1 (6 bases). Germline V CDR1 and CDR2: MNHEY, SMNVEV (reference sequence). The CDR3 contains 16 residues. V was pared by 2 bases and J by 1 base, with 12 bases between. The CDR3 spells CASSLEGGRSNQPQHF. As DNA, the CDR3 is TGTGCCAGCAGTTTAGAAGGGGGGAGGAGCAATCAGCCCCAGCATTTT.

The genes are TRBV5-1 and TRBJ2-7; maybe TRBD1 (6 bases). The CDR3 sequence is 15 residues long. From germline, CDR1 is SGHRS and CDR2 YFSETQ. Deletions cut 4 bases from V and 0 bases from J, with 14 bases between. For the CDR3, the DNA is TGCGCCAGCAGCCGACAGACAGGATCCTCCTACGAGCAGTACTTC. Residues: CASSRQTGSSYEQYF.

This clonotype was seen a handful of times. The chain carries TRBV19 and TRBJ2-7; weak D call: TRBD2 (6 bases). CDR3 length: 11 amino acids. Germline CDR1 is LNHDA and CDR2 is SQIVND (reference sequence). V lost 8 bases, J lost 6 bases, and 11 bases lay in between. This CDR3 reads CASSGDGEQYF. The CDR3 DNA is TGTGCCAGTTCGGGGGACGGCGAGCAGTACTTC.

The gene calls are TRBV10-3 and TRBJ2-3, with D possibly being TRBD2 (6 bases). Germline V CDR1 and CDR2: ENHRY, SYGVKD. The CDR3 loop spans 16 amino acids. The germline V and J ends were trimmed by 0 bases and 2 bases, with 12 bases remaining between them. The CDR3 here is CAISESGGGYTDTQYF. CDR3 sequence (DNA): TGTGCCATCAGTGAGTCGGGAGGCGGGTACACAGATACGCAGTATTTT.

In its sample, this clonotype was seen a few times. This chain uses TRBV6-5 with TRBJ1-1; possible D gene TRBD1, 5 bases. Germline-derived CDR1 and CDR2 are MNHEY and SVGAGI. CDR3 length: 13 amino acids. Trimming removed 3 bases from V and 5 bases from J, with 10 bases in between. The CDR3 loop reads CASSYATETEAFF. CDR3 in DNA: TGTGCCAGCAGTTATGCGACAGAAACTGAAGCTTTCTTT.

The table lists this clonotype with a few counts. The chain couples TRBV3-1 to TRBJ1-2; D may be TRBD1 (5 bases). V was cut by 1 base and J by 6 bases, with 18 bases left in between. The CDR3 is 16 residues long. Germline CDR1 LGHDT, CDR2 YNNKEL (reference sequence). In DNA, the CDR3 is TGTGCCAGCAGCCAAGCCGACCGGGACTGGTTGGATGGCTACACCTTC. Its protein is CASSQADRDWLDGYTF.